The 8 T cell receptor beta chains presented below share a single source sample, sequenced in a study of blood T cell repertoires in COVID-19. The table came from immunoSEQ multiplex PCR; TCRdb's copy has only in-frame clones and leaves some out. The sample comprises around 470,000 clones, 85% to 90% of which are singletons, and over 0.7% rests with the top ten. Sequenced input: peripheral blood. Receptor source: a man younger than 30 with COVID-19, enrolled during active disease.

The chain recombines TRBV27 with TRBJ2-5; 9 nucleotides agree with TRBD2. V gave up 5 bases and J gave up 9 bases; unmatched junction bases: 13. CDR1 and CDR2 (germline): MNHEY, SMNVEV (reference sequence). This CDR3 is built from 15 residues. CDR3 loop: CASSPKRGVQGAQYF. The CDR3 DNA sequence: TGTGCCAGCAGTCCTAAGCGGGGGGTCCAAGGTGCCCAGTACTTC.

The rearrangement joins TRBV2 to TRBJ2-1; D unclear. CDR1 is SNHLY and CDR2 is FYNNEI in the germline V gene. Trimming pared 4 bases from V and 0 bases from J, leaving 13 bases between. The CDR3 spans 16 residues. The CDR3, as DNA: TGTGCCAGCAGTGCCCCACAGCTGAGCTCCTACAATGAGCAGTTCTTC. It translates to CASSAPQLSSYNEQFF.

The chain employs TRBV5-1 and TRBJ1-4; a possible D gene is TRBD1 (5 bases). The CDR3 runs 15 residues. Trimming shortened V by 0 bases and J by 8 bases, and 14 bases separated the two germline ends. CDR1 and CDR2 from the germline V gene are SGHRS and YFSETQ. CDR3 bases: TGCGCCAGCAGCTTGGGAGTCAGGGCAGGCGAAAAACTGTTTTTT. This gives the protein CASSLGVRAGEKLFF.

There are a few counts of this clone. The chain links TRBV7-2 to TRBJ2-5; maybe TRBD2 (6 bases). Germline V CDR1 and CDR2: SGHTA, FQGNSA. The CDR3 totals 14 residues. V lost 7 bases, J lost 7 bases, and 19 bases lay in between. The CDR3 sequence: CASITQGGGGTQYF. The CDR3, as DNA: TGTGCCAGCATTACGCAGGGAGGCGGCGGGACCCAGTACTTC.

The rearrangement joins TRBV19 to TRBJ2-2; possibly TRBD2 for D (6 bases). The CDR3 length is 15 residues. Trimming removed 7 bases from V and 2 bases from J, with 14 bases in between. Germline V gene sequence: CDR1 LNHDA, CDR2 SQIVND (reference sequence). The CDR3 coding sequence is TGTGCCAGTATGGGACTCGCCCCTAACACCGGGGAGCTGTTTTTT. Residues: CASMGLAPNTGELFF.

The chain carries TRBV5-5 and TRBJ2-5, with 9 bases fitting TRBD2. The germline V gene encodes CDR1 SGHKS and CDR2 YYEKEE (reference sequence). The junction had 1 base not matched to a gene; V was cut back by 2 bases and J by 5 bases. CDR3 size: 13 residues. This CDR3 reads CASSFGLAETQYF. CDR3 bases: TGTGCCAGCAGCTTTGGACTAGCGGAGACCCAGTACTTC.

The chain couples TRBV4-1 to TRBJ2-1; perhaps TRBD2 as D (6 bases). CDR1 is MGHRA, CDR2 YSYEKL, per germline. V lost 0 bases and J lost 6, with 9 bases in between. The CDR3 has 14 residues. The CDR3: CASSQEEGFNEQFF. Here the CDR3 DNA reads TGCGCCAGCAGCCAAGAGGAGGGTTTCAATGAGCAGTTCTTC.

V usage is TRBV10-3 and J usage is TRBJ1-1, with 8 bases fitting TRBD1. The germline gives CDR1 ENHRY, CDR2 SYGVKD. This CDR3 region has 16 residues. Trimming took 2 bases from V and 1 from J; bases not matched to a gene: 6. CDR3 sequence (DNA): TGTGCCATCAGTGAGCGGAAAACAGGGGGGAACACTGAAGCTTTCTTT. Its protein product is CAISERKTGGNTEAFF.